Presented here are 27 T cell receptor beta chains from one specimen sequenced in a study of CD8+CD57+ T cells in acquired aplastic anemia. It was genomic DNA that served as the template for profiling TCR beta VDJ and CDR3. TCRdb independently ran MiXCR on the reads; one entry per CDR3 protein. Of about 130,000 distinct CDR3 sequences in the sample, approximately 41% were seen once. Material: sorted CD4+, CD8+, or CD8+CD57+ T cells (not recorded which) from PBMCs. These receptors all come from a human donor in good health, serving as a control.

This clonotype was detected only a few times. This sequence joins TRBV2 and TRBJ1-5; a possible D gene is TRBD1 (5 bases). Germline CDR1 reads SNHLY; CDR2 reads FYNNEI. V was trimmed by 5 bases and J by 6 bases, leaving 17 bases between them. The CDR3 is 15 residues long. CDR3 DNA sequence: TGTGCCAGCAGTAGCCTGACCTGGGGGGGTCAGCCCCAGCATTTT. The encoded protein is CASSSLTWGGQPQHF.

This chain links TRBV5-1 with TRBJ2-1; no firm D call. CDR3 length equals 11 residues. Trimming removed 4 bases at V and 7 bases at J, with 6 bases between. Germline loops: CDR1 SGHRS, CDR2 YFSETQ. The CDR3 loop reads CASSLQNEQFF. CDR3 nucleotides: TGCGCCAGCAGCCTACAGAATGAGCAGTTCTTC.

Concerning this clonotype: A much larger clone sits a single nucleotide away, making a read error possible. Because the CDR3 is missing its conserved closing phenylalanine or tryptophan, this is likely a read error. The chain combines TRBV6-1 with TRBJ1-5; D is possibly TRBD1 (5 bases). With 4 bases removed from V and 6 bases from J, the gap between germline ends came to 19 bases. This CDR3 spans 16 amino acids. The germline V gene has CDR1 MNHNS and CDR2 SASEGT. The CDR3 reads CASSVTWAGVFQPQHL. The DNA for the CDR3 is TGTGCCAGCAGTGTAACATGGGCGGGGGTGTTTCAGCCCCAGCATCTT.

This clonotype was seen ten or more times. CDR3 in amino acids: CASSEHTSGANVLTF. The CDR3 bases are TGTGCCAGCAGTGAACACACCTCTGGGGCCAACGTCCTGACTTTC. The V call is TRBV6-1, the J call TRBJ2-6; unclear D gene. This CDR3 spans 15 amino acids. The germline V gene encodes CDR1 MNHNS and CDR2 SASEGT. V dropped 2 bases and J dropped 0 bases, with 5 bases sitting between them.

This clonotype was detected many times. The rearrangement joins TRBV7-6 to TRBJ1-5, with D uncertain. The V gene lost 5 bases and the J gene lost 6 bases, with 11 bases spanning the gap. CDR1 is SGHVS and CDR2 is FNYEAQ in the germline V gene. This CDR3 region has 13 residues. CDR3 residues: CASSLDSGQPQHF. The CDR3 bases are TGTGCCAGCAGCCTAGATTCGGGTCAGCCCCAGCATTTT.

This rearrangement joins TRBV7-2 to TRBJ1-2, with D tentatively TRBD1 (5 bases). V was clipped by 5 bases and J by 7 bases, with 11 bases between them. The CDR3 covers 12 residues. Germline V gene lookup returns CDR1 SGHTA and CDR2 FQGNSA. This CDR3 is CASSESGFGYTF. In DNA, the CDR3 is TGTGCCAGCAGCGAATCAGGGTTTGGCTACACCTTC. The whole variable domain, filled in from reference TRBV7-2 and TRBJ1-2, reads GAGVSQSPSNKVTEKGKDVELRCDPISGHTALYWYRQSLGQGLEFLIYFQGNSAPDKSGLPSDRFSAERTGGSVSTLTIQRTQQEDSAVYLCASSESGFGYTFGSGTRLTVV.

In DNA form, the CDR3 reads TGTGCCAGCAGCCAAGATCGCTCCAGGGACTACGAGCAGTACTTC. This codes for CASSQDRSRDYEQYF. J is TRBJ2-7 and V is TRBV2, with D tentatively TRBD1 (5 bases). The CDR3 consists of 15 residues. With 6 bases removed from V and 3 bases from J, the gap between germline ends came to 18 bases. CDR1 is SNHLY and CDR2 is FYNNEI in the germline V gene.

The chain uses TRBV5-6 and TRBJ2-2, with D unclear. V lost 2 bases, J lost 1 base, and 6 bases lay in between. The CDR3 is 14 residues long. CDR1 is SGHDT, CDR2 YYEEEE, per germline. This chain's CDR3 is CASSFKGNTGELFF. In nucleotides, the CDR3 is TGTGCCAGCAGCTTTAAGGGGAACACCGGGGAGCTGTTTTTT.

About this clonotype itself: This may come from a read error, since a much larger clone is one base off. The gene calls are TRBV10-3 and TRBJ2-7; D ambiguous. The CDR3 length is 16 residues. The germline V gene has CDR1 ENHRY and CDR2 SYGVKD. The CDR3 region is CASSYSHSGRSYEQYF. The CDR3 region has the DNA TGTGCCAGCAGTTACTCGCACTCAGGACGCTCCTACGAGCAGTACTTC.

This clonotype came up a few times. This chain uses TRBV24-1 with TRBJ2-2; no firm D call. The V gene lost 4 bases and the J gene lost 3 bases, with 5 bases spanning the gap. The CDR3 length is 13 residues. CDR1 and CDR2 (germline): KGHDR, SFDVKD. The CDR3 DNA is TGTGCCACCAGTGACTCGGACACCGGGGAGCTGTTTTTT. Translated: CATSDSDTGELFF.

The chain combines TRBV20-1 with TRBJ1-2; possible D gene TRBD1, 6 bases. The CDR3 length is 15 residues. Germline V gene lookup returns CDR1 DFQATT and CDR2 SNEGSKA (reference sequence). Trimming removed 4 bases at V and 5 bases at J, with 20 bases between. The CDR3 here is CSATEGRGAGYGYTF. The DNA for the CDR3 is TGCAGTGCTACCGAAGGACGGGGGGCAGGGTATGGCTACACCTTC.

This clonotype turned up a few times. CDR3 nucleotides: TGTGCCAGCACCACTATGGGTCACAGCGGGGGGTACAATGAGCAGTTCTTC. Protein sequence: CASTTMGHSGGYNEQFF. The chain uses TRBV2 and TRBJ2-1, with 9 bases fitting TRBD2. CDR1 and CDR2 (germline): SNHLY, FYNNEI. V was pared by 7 bases and J by 4 bases, with 14 bases of the junction left unmatched. This CDR3 is built from 17 residues.

On this clonotype itself: The CDR3 does not end in the conserved phenylalanine or tryptophan, so this is likely a read error. The rearrangement links TRBV29-1 to TRBJ2-1, with D unresolved. The germline gives CDR1 SQVTM, CDR2 ANQGSEA. The CDR3 has 12 residues. CDR3 in DNA: TGCAGCGCTTACGTGGGATACAATGGGCAGTTCCTC. Amino acids: CSAYVGYNGQFL.

This clonotype was detected ten times or more. The chain has TRBV6-1 and TRBJ1-3; 9 nucleotides match TRBD1. From germline, CDR1 is MNHNS and CDR2 SASEGT. V lost 7 bases and J lost 0; bases outside the gene matches: 13. There are 18 residues in the CDR3. CDR3 coding DNA: TGTGCCAGCAAAACCAGGGGGACAGGGACCTCCTCTGGAAACACCATATATTTT. Amino acids: CASKTRGTGTSSGNTIYF.

This clonotype was detected many times. This sequence joins TRBV24-1 and TRBJ2-1; 11 positions agree with TRBD1. J lost 1 base, V lost 9 bases, and 7 bases had no gene match. The CDR3 consists of 16 residues. CDR1 is KGHDR, CDR2 SFDVKD, per germline. The CDR3 loop is CATGTGGLGSYNEQFF. In nucleotides, the CDR3 is TGTGCCACCGGGACAGGGGGGCTAGGTTCCTACAATGAGCAGTTCTTC.

This clonotype was seen repeatedly, ten times or more. The chain recombines TRBV25-1 with TRBJ1-2; unclear D gene. Trimming removed 5 bases at V and 4 bases at J, with 11 bases between. This CDR3 is built from 13 residues. Germline CDR1 reads MGHDK; CDR2 reads SYGVNS. The CDR3 sequence: CASSQSQLYGYTF. The CDR3 coding sequence is TGTGCCAGCAGTCAGTCGCAACTCTATGGCTACACCTTC.

This clonotype occurred many times. The chain combines TRBV12-3 or TRBV12-4 with TRBJ1-3; D remains ambiguous. Deletions cut 6 bases from V and 0 bases from J, with 6 bases between. CDR3 length: 13 amino acids. CDR3 region: CASRPISGNTIYF. CDR3 sequence (DNA): TGTGCCAGCAGACCGATCTCTGGAAACACCATATATTTT.

This clonotype was counted ten times or more. This could be a read error, since a much larger clone is one nucleotide away. The V and J genes are TRBV2 and TRBJ2-2; the match to TRBD2 covers 7 bases. There are 11 residues in the CDR3. Germline V lookup: CDR1 SNHLY, CDR2 FYNNEI. In DNA form, the CDR3 reads TGTGCCAGCTCGATGAGCGGGGAGCTGGTTTTT. Translation: CASSMSGELVF.

This clonotype occurred a few times. This chain joins TRBV6-1 and TRBJ1-2; 7 bases fit TRBD1. Germline assignment: CDR1 MNHNS and CDR2 SASEGT. V dropped 7 bases and J dropped 2; count of bases not matched to a gene: 7. CDR3 length equals 14 residues. The DNA of the CDR3 is TGTGCCAGCATCCTACAGGGGACAAACTATGGCTACACCTTC. It encodes CASILQGTNYGYTF.

This chain joins TRBV2 and TRBJ2-6; D remains unclear. CDR1 is SNHLY and CDR2 is FYNNEI in the germline V gene. The V end was cut by 7 bases, the J end by 0 bases, with 13 bases between. CDR3 length equals 16 residues. The CDR3 DNA follows: TGTGCCAGCAAAATAGGGTCGAGCTCTGGGGCCAACGTCCTGACTTTC. Translated, it gives CASKIGSSSGANVLTF.

This clonotype turned up a few times. The chain couples TRBV10-3 to TRBJ1-6; no definite D call. The CDR3 is 14 residues long. Trimming cost V 4 bases and J 4 bases, with 8 bases left between them. The germline V gene has CDR1 ENHRY and CDR2 SYGVKD. CDR3 protein: CAISAAGYNSPLHF. As DNA, the CDR3 is TGTGCCATCAGTGCGGCAGGTTATAATTCACCCCTCCACTTT.

This clonotype showed up many times. The chain couples TRBV6-1 to TRBJ1-6, with 9 nucleotides matching TRBD1. The CDR3 extends over 15 amino acids. The ends lost 7 bases at V and 7 bases at J; junction bases unmatched: 8. Germline V gene lookup returns CDR1 MNHNS and CDR2 SASEGT. Here the CDR3 reads CASTLQGASNSPLHF. CDR3 sequence (DNA): TGTGCCAGCACTCTACAGGGGGCTTCGAATTCACCCCTCCACTTT.

On this clonotype: A read error may produce the germline difference seen at one junction end. The chain has TRBV20-1 and TRBJ2-7; 11 positions match TRBD2. This CDR3 is 16 amino acids long. Per germline, CDR1 DFQATT and CDR2 SNEGSKA (reference sequence). In DNA, the CDR3 is TGCAGTGCTAGTTGGCCTAGCGGGAGGACCTCCTGCGAGCAGTATTTC. Amino acids: CSASWPSGRTSCEQYF.

The table lists this clonotype with a few counts. V is TRBV2 and J is TRBJ1-2, with D possibly being TRBD1 (6 bases). CDR3 length: 13 amino acids. CDR1 is SNHLY, CDR2 FYNNEI, per germline. With 6 bases removed from V and 3 bases from J, the gap between germline ends came to 11 bases. For the CDR3, the DNA is TGTGCCAGCAGACAGGGTCGCGACTATGGCTACACCTTC. This sequence encodes CASRQGRDYGYTF.

This clonotype was observed at least ten times. V usage is TRBV30 and J usage is TRBJ1-1, with unresolved D. V was cut by 4 bases and J by 3 bases, with 12 bases left in between. The germline CDR1 and CDR2 sequences are GTSNPN and SVGIG (reference sequence). The CDR3 is 13 amino acids. The CDR3 DNA is TGTGCCTGGAACGTAGGGCGGGACACTGAAGCTTTCTTT. This translates into CAWNVGRDTEAFF.

Many counts were recorded for this clonotype. The CDR3, as DNA: TGTGCCAGCAGTGGGCAGGGCGGTGAAAAACTGTTTTTT. Translating gives CASSGQGGEKLFF. The V gene is TRBV2, the J gene TRBJ1-4, with D possibly being TRBD1 (5 bases). The CDR3 runs 13 residues. CDR1 is SNHLY and CDR2 is FYNNEI in the germline V gene. V gave up 4 bases and J gave up 7 bases, with 10 bases separating them.

This clonotype has a handful of counts. The V call is TRBV10-1, the J call TRBJ2-1; the D is unclear. V lost 3 bases and J 6 bases, leaving 15 bases between the germline ends. Germline-derived CDR1 and CDR2 are WNHNN and SYGVQD (reference sequence). This CDR3 spans 15 amino acids. CDR3 nucleotide sequence: TGCGCCAGCAGTGAAAGAGTAGAACCGTCCAATGAGCAGTTCTTC. Residues: CASSERVEPSNEQFF.